The 8 T cell receptor beta chains in this list originate from one sample, sequenced in a study of post-analysis software for immune sequencing data (dated by TCRdb to about 2015). Library prep was done by PCR. The sample was run on an Illumina HiSeq 2500. To reduce PCR and sequencing biases, unique molecular identifiers were built into the TCR beta cDNA libraries. In TCRdb, the public reads were trimmed at Q25 with fastp and aligned with MiXCR, with productive beta chains retained. For every CDR3 protein sequence, its rows merge into one entry that carries the most common genes and DNA. Here the sample has about 800,000 distinct CDR3 sequences; about 27% occur a single time. The top ten clones comprise around 0.56% of the sample. What these receptors recognize is not known. General findings and caveats noted by the study authors: Significantly higher frequencies in patients than in controls were found for a few TRBV segments, including TRBV5-6, TRBV5-1 and TRBV20-1.

Sequences were obtained from blood. Every receptor here comes from a girl aged 10-17 years with multiple sclerosis.

This clonotype was recorded many times. This chain connects TRBV20-1 to TRBJ2-3; no firm D call. Germline V CDR1 and CDR2: DFQATT, SNEGSKA (reference sequence). With 4 bases removed from V and 2 bases from J, the gap between germline ends came to 13 bases. The CDR3 covers 14 residues. In nucleotides, the CDR3 is TGCAGTGCTATACCCCCAGGTCACACAGATACGCAGTATTTT. This encodes CSAIPPGHTDTQYF.

The rearrangement uses TRBV28 and TRBJ2-6; D is uncertain. V was trimmed by 7 bases and J by 0 bases, leaving 4 bases between them. This CDR3 is built from 13 residues. Germline CDR1 MDHEN, CDR2 SYDVKM. The CDR3 coding sequence is TGTGCCAGCATAGGCTCTGGGGCCAACGTCCTGACTTTC. It is translated as CASIGSGANVLTF.

The chain uses TRBV12-3 or TRBV12-4 and TRBJ2-5, with 15 bases that match TRBD2. V shed 6 bases and J 4 bases; nucleotides not matched to a gene: 6. This CDR3 is built from 16 residues. Here the CDR3 DNA reads TGTGCCAGCAGCACTGGACTAGCGGGAGGGGGAGAGACCCAGTACTTC. It is translated as CASSTGLAGGGETQYF.

This clonotype was observed once. V usage is TRBV2 and J usage is TRBJ2-3, with TRBD2 matching over 8 bases. Germline V gene lookup returns CDR1 SNHLY and CDR2 FYNNEI. The CDR3 length is 15 residues. V lost 2 bases to trimming and J lost 10 bases; unmatched junction nucleotides: 11. Here the CDR3 reads CASSEPGGATDAQYF. The DNA for the CDR3 is TGTGCCAGCAGTGAACCCGGGGGGGCCACGGATGCGCAGTATTTT.

The V and J genes are TRBV20-1 and TRBJ2-1; 12 bases are shared with TRBD2. Looked up from germline, CDR1 is DFQATT and CDR2 is SNEGSKA (reference sequence). After removal of 1 base from V and 8 bases from J, the junction contained 6 bases not matched to a gene. CDR3 size: 15 residues. The CDR3, as DNA: TGCAGTGCTAGAGGGCTAGCGGGAGGGCTGGATGAGCAGTTCTTC. Protein: CSARGLAGGLDEQFF.

The rearrangement joins TRBV9 to TRBJ1-4; a possible D gene is TRBD1 (5 bases). Trimming took 4 bases from V and 8 from J, leaving 9 bases between them. The CDR3 length is 12 residues. Germline CDR1 is SGDLS and CDR2 is YYNGEE. The CDR3 region is CASSTWGEKLFF. The CDR3 DNA follows: TGTGCCAGCAGCACTTGGGGGGAAAAACTGTTTTTT.

The V call is TRBV28, the J call TRBJ2-7; 8 nucleotides agree with TRBD2. Germline V CDR1 and CDR2: MDHEN, SYDVKM. This CDR3 is 18 amino acids long. The J segment lost 0 bases and the V segment lost 6 bases, leaving 16 bases of the junction unmatched. In DNA form, the CDR3 reads TGTGCCAGCAGACCAACTTTCCGGCAGCGGGAGTACTCCTACGAGCAGTACTTC. Amino acids: CASRPTFRQREYSYEQYF.

The CDR3 coding sequence is TGTGCCATCAGAGGGACAACAAATCAGCCCCAGCATTTT. This translates into CAIRGTTNQPQHF. This chain links TRBV10-3 with TRBJ1-5; weak D call: TRBD1 (6 bases). The CDR3 has 13 residues. Germline CDR1 ENHRY, CDR2 SYGVKD. V was trimmed by 6 bases and J by 4 bases, leaving 10 bases between them.